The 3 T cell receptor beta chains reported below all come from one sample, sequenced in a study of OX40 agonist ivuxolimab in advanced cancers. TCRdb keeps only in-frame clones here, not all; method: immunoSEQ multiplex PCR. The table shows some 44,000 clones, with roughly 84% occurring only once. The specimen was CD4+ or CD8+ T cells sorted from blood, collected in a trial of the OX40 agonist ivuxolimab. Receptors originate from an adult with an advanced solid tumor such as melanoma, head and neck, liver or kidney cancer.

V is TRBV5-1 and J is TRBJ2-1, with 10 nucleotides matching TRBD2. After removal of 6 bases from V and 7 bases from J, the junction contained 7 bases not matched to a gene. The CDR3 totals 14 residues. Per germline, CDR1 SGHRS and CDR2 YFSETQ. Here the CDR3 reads CASTSGGPSNEQFF. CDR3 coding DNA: TGCGCCAGCACTAGCGGGGGTCCCTCAAATGAGCAGTTCTTC.

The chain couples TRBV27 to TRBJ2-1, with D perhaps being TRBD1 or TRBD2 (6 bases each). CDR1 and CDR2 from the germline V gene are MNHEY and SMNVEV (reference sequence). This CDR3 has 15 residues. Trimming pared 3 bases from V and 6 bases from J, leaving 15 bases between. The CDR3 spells CASSLIRGPSNEQFF. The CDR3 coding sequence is TGTGCCAGCAGTTTGATCCGGGGGCCCTCCAATGAGCAGTTCTTC.

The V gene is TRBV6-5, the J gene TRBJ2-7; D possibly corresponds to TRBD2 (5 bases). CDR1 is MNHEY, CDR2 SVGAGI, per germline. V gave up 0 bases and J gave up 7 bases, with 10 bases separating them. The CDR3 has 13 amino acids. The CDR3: CASSYSGSREQYV. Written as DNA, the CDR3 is TGTGCCAGCAGTTACTCAGGGAGCAGGGAGCAGTACGTC.